What follows describes a single T cell receptor beta chain. As yet, its antigen is unknown. Assay: immunoSEQ multiplex PCR; the TCRdb copy retains only in-frame clones and omits some. The sample has about 240,000 clones, about 86% seen once. With V trimmed by 6 bases and J by 8 bases, 6 bases remained unmatched. Germline V lookup: CDR1 LGHNT, CDR2 FRNRAP. The CDR3 has 13 residues. This sample was taken from a study of cytomegalovirus exposure and HLA in healthy donors. Study details: The use of the same platform for the roughly 110 validation repertoires and the 666 first-cohort repertoires was reported by a later analysis. Study-level points and caveats: Published work reported that the classifier diagnosed cytomegalovirus status with high specificity and sensitivity. Many donors carried some public TCRs, although rarity characterized most TCR sequences. Researchers reported that three CMV-associated chains were confirmed in vitro as CMV antigen-specific.

The TCR sequence derives from a young man in good health and CMV-seronegative. This chain connects TRBV12-5 to TRBJ1-4, with 7 bases fitting TRBD1. The sequenced material came from PBMCs. This CDR3 is CASGRDSQEKLFF. CDR3 DNA: TGTGCTAGTGGCCGGGACAGTCAAGAAAAACTGTTTTTT.